This passage covers 10 T cell receptor beta chains from one sample sequenced in a study of CD8 T cells in ankylosing spondylitis. Broader study findings: Ankylosing spondylitis blood seemed to carry a telltale TCR beta motif made of roughly 8 highly homologous variants.

TCRdb used MiXCR to reprocess the 5' RACE reads, holding one entry per CDR3 protein. The top ten hold roughly 15% of the sample, which has 330,000 or so distinct CDR3 sequences, approximately 8.2% seen once. No cognate antigen is known for these TCRs. Sequencing was carried out using blood, either unsorted or a sorted T cell fraction (not recorded which). The receptors were gathered from a male donor with ankylosing spondylitis.

The chain employs TRBV6-5 and TRBJ2-2, with D unresolved. V lost 0 bases, J lost 7 bases, and 6 bases lay in between. Per the germline V gene, CDR1 is MNHEY and CDR2 is SVGAGI. The CDR3 has 13 amino acids. CDR3 DNA sequence: TGTGCCAGCAGTTACTCGACCTACGGGGAGCTGTTTTTT. Translated, it gives CASSYSTYGELFF.

A few counts support this clonotype. The genes are TRBV5-1 and TRBJ2-7, with a tentative D call TRBD1 (5 bases). Germline lookup yields CDR1 SGHRS and CDR2 YFSETQ. The germline V and J ends were trimmed by 2 bases and 3 bases, with 12 bases remaining between them. The CDR3 sequence is 14 residues long. The CDR3 nucleotides read TGCGCCAGCAGCTTAACAGACAGATACTACGAGCAGTACTTC. This translates into CASSLTDRYYEQYF.

The rearrangement joins TRBV20-1 to TRBJ2-7; TRBD2 matches at 8 bases. After removal of 3 bases from V and 0 bases from J, the junction contained 4 bases not matched to a gene. The CDR3 spans 14 residues. CDR1 DFQATT and CDR2 SNEGSKA come from the germline V gene (reference sequence). The CDR3 protein is CSARAGLGSYEQYF. The CDR3, as DNA: TGCAGTGCTAGGGCGGGACTAGGCTCCTACGAGCAGTACTTC.

The chain links TRBV21-1 to TRBJ1-2; whether TRBD1, the table's D call, matches the DNA was not checked. TRBV21-1 is noted as a pseudogene. The CDR3 contains 14 residues. The CDR3: CAIRRDRVAFGYTF. The CDR3 bases are TGTGCCATTCGACGGGACAGGGTGGCTTTTGGCTACACCTTC.

The chain employs TRBV2 and TRBJ1-2; D uncertain. Germline V gives CDR1 SNHLY, CDR2 FYNNEI. V was pared by 3 bases and J by 2 bases, with 13 bases between. The CDR3 sequence is 15 residues long. The CDR3 loop is CASSDKLASNYGYTF. As DNA, the CDR3 is TGTGCCAGCAGTGACAAGCTGGCGTCAAACTATGGCTACACCTTC.

CDR3 residues: CASSFRDSLWNEQFF. The CDR3 nucleotides read TGCGCCAGCAGCTTCCGGGACAGCTTATGGAATGAGCAGTTCTTC. V usage is TRBV5-1 and J usage is TRBJ2-1; 7 bases match TRBD1. J gave up 7 bases and V 2 bases, and 9 bases lay outside the gene matches. This CDR3 spans 15 amino acids. Germline CDR1 and CDR2: SGHRS and YFSETQ.

This clonotype was detected a few times. The chain joins TRBV29-1 to TRBJ2-7; D unresolved. CDR3 length equals 13 residues. V was trimmed by 4 bases and J by 7 bases, leaving 17 bases between them. Germline V lookup: CDR1 SQVTM, CDR2 ANQGSEA. The CDR3 here is CSVALLPPGEQYF. The CDR3 region has the DNA TGCAGCGTTGCCCTTCTGCCACCTGGGGAGCAGTACTTC.

This clonotype was found many times. V usage is TRBV7-2 and J usage is TRBJ1-3, with 9 bases fitting TRBD1. Trimming cost V 5 bases and J 7 bases; bases outside gene matches: 12. Germline CDR1 reads SGHTA; CDR2 reads FQGNSA. The CDR3 consists of 16 residues. The CDR3 protein is CASSLTVGTGWNTIYF. The CDR3 nucleotides read TGTGCCAGCAGCCTCACCGTCGGGACAGGGTGGAACACCATATATTTT.

This clonotype appeared many times. The chain joins TRBV12-3 or TRBV12-4 to TRBJ2-7; 7 bases are a match to TRBD1. This CDR3 region has 14 residues. Trimming took 2 bases from V and 4 from J; bases not matched to a gene: 5. In DNA, the CDR3 is TGTGCCAGCAGTTTATCGGGACAGTGGTACGAGCAGTACTTC. Its translation is CASSLSGQWYEQYF.

The chain recombines TRBV5-1 with TRBJ2-2, with 8 bases that match TRBD1. CDR3 length: 17 amino acids. CDR1 SGHRS and CDR2 YFSETQ come from the germline V gene. The ends lost 4 bases at V and 3 bases at J; junction bases unmatched: 11. CDR3 amino acids: CASSRQMTGVDTGELFF. The CDR3 DNA reads as TGCGCCAGCAGCCGACAAATGACAGGGGTGGACACCGGGGAGCTGTTTTTT.